This T cell receptor beta chain was recorded in a study of blood T cell repertoires in COVID-19 (TCRdb year 2020). A note on the overall study: Samples from collaborators originated in the United States, Italy and Spain and spanned both the acute and convalescent phases of COVID-19. The prospective study material was composed of cDNA or gDNA derived from T cells, B-cell-depleted T cells, or PBMCs. Deeply sampled blood TCRbeta repertoires from subjects exposed to, actively infected with, or recovered from COVID-19 were included in the dataset. A freely available public database, intended as a resource for researchers studying the immune response to SARS-CoV-2, is where the repertoires were released. The samples were drawn from the first 160 participants of the ongoing ImmuneRACE study and from 1,254 subjects provided by 6 global collaborators. Sample metadata almost always included a de-identified subject ID, COVID-19 status, age in years and sex. HLA class I and class II types, where available, came from metadata supplied by the sample provider rather than from assay-based typing.

Overall results and qualifications from the work: Clinical and demographic metadata were provided uncurated, with the amount varying by source and participant.

As regards this clone: The clone's antigen remains unknown. Qualities for individual bases were not recorded, and no much larger clone is one base off.

TCRbeta CDR3 regions were amplified from genomic DNA by means of the immunoSEQ Assay, a bias-controlled multiplex PCR. Turning to the authors' computational methods: The number of nucleated cells in each sample was estimated by amplification of reference gene primers within the assay. Sequence reads were collapsed and filtered to measure the absolute abundance of every unique TCRbeta CDR3 rearrangement. For each sample, productive Simpson clonality was calculated by taking the square root of Simpson's diversity index across productive rearrangements. The clones in this table, taken by TCRdb from immuneACCESS, are in-frame only. Not every clone is retained; where verified, under half of the shortfall comes from an unresolved V gene, and the cause of the rest is unknown. V and J calls plus clone size are reproduced from that table; the DNA served to infer D and trimming. The table for this sample lists some 290,000 clones; roughly 90% of them were counted only once. The ten largest make up roughly 2.9% of the sample.

Including the terminal cysteine and phenylalanine, the CDR3 comprises 14 residues. Kept here is only the CDR3 DNA, which spans 42 bases and is read in frame from base 1. For CDR1 and CDR2, the germline V gene lists ENHRY and SYGVKD. V is pruned by 5 bases and J by 5 bases, leaving 3 bases of the junction without a gene match. In Seattle, one collaborating source enrolled patients while the infection was active and tracked those patients longitudinally over the course of disease. Each collaborating institution followed its own protocols to collect whole blood in K2EDTA tubes. For TCRbeta analysis, collaborators shipped samples in one of three forms: frozen whole blood, isolated PBMCs, or DNA extracted from either of those sample types.

The receptor's source is a woman aged 30 to 39 with COVID-19, enrolled during active disease. The source material was peripheral blood. The rearrangement combines TRBV10-3 with TRBJ2-7; TRBD2 aligns with 13 central bases. CDR3 reads: CAISTGTSGNEQYF. In nucleotide form, the sequence is TGTGCCATCAGTACGGGGACTAGCGGGAACGAGCAGTACTTC.